The next 19 T cell receptor beta chains were all read from a single sample in a study of blood T cell repertoires in COVID-19. Sequencing used immunoSEQ multiplex PCR; TCRdb keeps in-frame clones, though not all of them. In the table there are over 120,000 clones, approximately 90% of which are singletons. Material for sequencing was peripheral blood. The receptors stem from a human donor in a cohort sampled during active COVID-19.

The chain joins TRBV4-3 to TRBJ2-6; D is undetermined. Germline-derived CDR1 and CDR2 are LGHNA and YSLEER. The CDR3 is 16 amino acids. V shed 0 bases and J shed 0 bases, with 6 bases lying between them. The CDR3 DNA follows: TGCGCCAGCAGCCAAGAGTCTCGCTCTGGGGCCAACGTCCTGACTTTC. Translation gives CASSQESRSGANVLTF.

The chain recombines TRBV7-2 with TRBJ1-6; D perhaps matches TRBD1 (6 bases). The CDR3 totals 17 residues. Germline V CDR1 and CDR2: SGHTA, FQGNSA. Trimming removed 1 base at V and 4 bases at J, with 14 bases between. CDR3 sequence (DNA): TGTGCCAGCAGCTTAGGGACCCCGGGACAATATAATTCACCCCTCCACTTT. Encoded protein: CASSLGTPGQYNSPLHF. The variable domain in full, completed from reference TRBV7-2 and TRBJ1-6, reads GAGVSQSPSNKVTEKGKDVELRCDPISGHTALYWYRQSLGQGLEFLIYFQGNSAPDKSGLPSDRFSAERTGGSVSTLTIQRTQQEDSAVYLCASSLGTPGQYNSPLHFGNGTRLTVT.

The CDR3 sequence: CASSPTSGGIYEQYF. CDR3 nucleotides: TGCGCCAGCAGCCCTACTAGCGGGGGGATCTACGAGCAGTACTTC. The genes are TRBV4-1 and TRBJ2-7; 12 nucleotides align to TRBD2. This CDR3 contains 15 residues. V lost 4 bases to trimming and J lost 3 bases; unmatched junction nucleotides: 4. The germline V gene encodes CDR1 MGHRA and CDR2 YSYEKL.

The CDR3 nucleotides are TGTGCCAGTAGTATCTCTTCCGGGACAGCTGGAAACACCATATATTTT. Its protein is CASSISSGTAGNTIYF. The chain is built from TRBV19 and TRBJ1-3, with 7 bases aligning to TRBD1. Germline V gene sequence: CDR1 LNHDA, CDR2 SQIVND (reference sequence). The CDR3 loop spans 16 amino acids. V gave up 3 bases and J gave up 2 bases; unmatched junction bases: 7.

CDR3 loop: CASSPWAQGGTEAFF. CDR3 nucleotides: TGTGCCAGCAGCCCCTGGGCTCAGGGAGGCACTGAAGCTTTCTTT. This chain uses TRBV7-6 with TRBJ1-1; TRBD1 is a possible D gene (5 bases). V lost 5 bases, J lost 4 bases, and 17 bases lay in between. CDR1 and CDR2 (germline): SGHVS, FNYEAQ. This CDR3 comprises 15 residues. The whole variable domain, remainder taken from reference TRBV7-6 and TRBJ1-1, is GAGVSQSPRYKVTKRGQDVALRCDPISGHVSLYWYRQALGQGPEFLTYFNYEAQQDKSGLPNDRFSAERPEGSISTLTIQRTEQRDSAMYRCASSPWAQGGTEAFFGQGTRLTVV.

This rearrangement joins TRBV7-2 to TRBJ1-5; 8 positions match TRBD1. Per germline, CDR1 SGHTA and CDR2 FQGNSA. V lost 6 bases and J lost 6; bases outside the gene matches: 7. The CDR3 covers 14 residues. CDR3 coding DNA: TGTGCCAGCAGTGCAGGGGGCGCGTTTCAGCCCCAGCATTTT. Amino acids: CASSAGGAFQPQHF.

V is TRBV2 and J is TRBJ1-2; a possible D gene is TRBD1 (5 bases). CDR1 is SNHLY and CDR2 is FYNNEI in the germline V gene. CDR3 length: 13 residues. The ends were cut back, 6 bases at V and 4 bases at J, with 12 bases in the middle. In DNA, the CDR3 is TGTGCCAGCAGGGAGGGACCGATCTATGGCTACACCTTC. It specifies CASREGPIYGYTF.

J is TRBJ1-4 and V is TRBV6-6; weak D call: TRBD1 (5 bases). V was shortened by 0 bases and J by 6 bases, with 11 bases between the two germline ends. CDR1 MNHNY and CDR2 SVGAGI come from the germline V gene (reference sequence). The CDR3 sequence is 15 residues long. CDR3 region: CASSYSSRDDEKLFF. DNA for the CDR3: TGTGCCAGCAGTTACTCTTCCAGGGATGATGAAAAACTGTTTTTT.

This chain connects TRBV27 to TRBJ2-2; D call uncertain. Germline V gene data show CDR1 as MNHEY and CDR2 as SMNVEV (reference sequence). Between the trimmed V and J ends, which lost 5 bases and 5 bases, there was a span of 12 bases. The CDR3 totals 14 residues. In DNA form, the CDR3 reads TGTGCCAGCAGTCAAAGCTTAAATACCGGGGAGCTGTTTTTT. It encodes CASSQSLNTGELFF.

The chain uses TRBV19 and TRBJ2-3; 10 positions agree with TRBD2. The CDR3 contains 16 residues. Germline loops: CDR1 LNHDA, CDR2 SQIVND (reference sequence). V trimming: 6 bases; J trimming: 6 bases; junction bases outside the gene matches: 12. The CDR3, as DNA: TGTGCCAGTAGAGCTCCAGCGGGGGGGCTCCCGGATACGCAGTATTTT. It is translated as CASRAPAGGLPDTQYF.

This chain joins TRBV28 and TRBJ1-2; 8 bases are a match to TRBD1. J lost 4 bases, V lost 6 bases, and 4 bases had no gene match. Germline CDR1 reads MDHEN; CDR2 reads SYDVKM. The CDR3 loop spans 13 amino acids. The CDR3 bases are TGTGCCAGCAGCCGACAGGGGTCCTATGGCTACACCTTC. This translates into CASSRQGSYGYTF.

The rearrangement joins TRBV5-8 to TRBJ1-2, with D maybe TRBD1 (6 bases). Germline CDR1 is SGHTS and CDR2 is YDEGEE. CDR3 length equals 12 residues. Trimming removed 2 bases at V and 7 bases at J, with 9 bases between. The CDR3 bases are TGTGCCAGCAGCTTTAACAGGGTTGGCTACACCTTC. As protein: CASSFNRVGYTF.

The sample holds one count of this clone. This sequence joins TRBV29-1 and TRBJ1-2, with 11 bases lining up with TRBD1. Germline lookup yields CDR1 SQVTM and CDR2 ANQGSEA. V lost 8 bases, J lost 5 bases, and 16 bases stayed unmatched. The CDR3 is 16 residues long. The CDR3 nucleotides read TGCAGCACTGGACAGGGGGCGTCTGGTGCGGGATATGGCTACACCTTC. Encoded protein: CSTGQGASGAGYGYTF.

The gene calls are TRBV20-1 and TRBJ1-1; TRBD1 might be the D (6 bases). Germline lookup yields CDR1 DFQATT and CDR2 SNEGSKA (reference sequence). V was clipped by 3 bases and J by 4 bases, with 9 bases between them. There are 12 residues in the CDR3. CDR3 nucleotide sequence: TGCAGTGCTAGTGGACAGAGCACTGAAGCTTTCTTT. The encoded protein is CSASGQSTEAFF.

Only one count was recorded for this clone. This chain connects TRBV3-1 (or the pseudogene TRBV3-2) to TRBJ1-4; 10 nucleotides line up with TRBD1. The CDR3 covers 15 residues. The J segment lost 10 bases and the V segment lost 4 bases, leaving 9 bases of the junction unmatched. CDR1 and CDR2 (germline): LGHDT, YNNKEL (reference sequence). CDR3 sequence reads: CASSRDRGGVRKLFF. Here the CDR3 DNA reads TGTGCCAGCAGCCGGGACAGGGGAGGTGTGCGAAAACTGTTTTTT.

V is TRBV7-9 and J is TRBJ1-2; TRBD1 aligns across 7 bases. CDR1 is SEHNR and CDR2 is FQNEAQ in the germline V gene (reference sequence). The CDR3 runs to 14 residues. Unmatched junction bases numbered 1, after V lost 0 bases and J lost 3 bases. The CDR3 sequence: CASSLAGGDYGYTF. CDR3 in DNA: TGTGCCAGCAGCTTAGCAGGGGGCGACTATGGCTACACCTTC.

This chain links TRBV6-6 with TRBJ1-5; 10 bases align to TRBD1. The CDR3 is made up of 15 amino acids. Germline V CDR1 and CDR2: MNHNY, SVGAGI (reference sequence). With V trimmed by 2 bases and J by 4 bases, 2 bases remained unmatched. Written as DNA, the CDR3 is TGTGCCAGCAGTTACGACAGGGGGCTAAATCAGCCCCAGCATTTT. Amino acids: CASSYDRGLNQPQHF.

The V call is TRBV18, the J call TRBJ1-2, with 8 positions matching TRBD1. J lost 10 bases, V lost 6 bases, and 10 bases had no gene match. The CDR3 totals 13 residues. CDR1 KGHSH and CDR2 LQKENI come from the germline V gene. The CDR3 sequence: CASSRDRGGDYTF. For the CDR3, the DNA is TGTGCCAGCTCGCGCGACAGGGGCGGAGACTACACCTTC.

The chain is built from TRBV5-6 and TRBJ1-1; 7 bases map to TRBD1. The CDR3 is made up of 15 amino acids. V gave up 4 bases and J gave up 0 bases; unmatched junction bases: 6. Germline V gene sequence: CDR1 SGHDT, CDR2 YYEEEE. CDR3 nucleotides: TGTGCCAGCAGCCCAACAACAGGGGTGAACACTGAAGCTTTCTTT. It is translated as CASSPTTGVNTEAFF.